This T cell receptor (beta chain) was documented in a study of cytomegalovirus exposure and HLA in healthy donors. Across the whole study: Among 150 million to 200 million T cells, an earlier analysis found 90 million to 130 million unique TCR beta sequences.

In germline, CDR1 is SGHTA, CDR2 FQGTGA. V gave up 2 bases and J gave up 6 bases, with 8 bases separating them. The CDR3 length is 14 residues. This clone was observed a handful of times. In the PCR, 60 Vbeta and 13 Jbeta primers were used. TCRdb's table, derived via immunoSEQ multiplex PCR, lists solely in-frame clones and lacks some. The repertoire includes 200,000 to 250,000 clones, almost 85% of them detected once, and 0.5% to 0.7% sits in the top ten. The rearrangement links TRBV7-3 to TRBJ1-6; tentative D call: TRBD1 (5 bases). The sequenced sample consisted of PBMCs. The TCR sequence derives from a woman between 35 and 50 years old in good health and CMV-seronegative. CDR3 coding DNA: TGTGCCAGCAGCTTAGGGGCACCTAATTCACCCCTCCACTTT. Translation gives CASSLGAPNSPLHF. Supplemented by reference TRBV7-3 and TRBJ1-6, the full variable domain reads GAGVSQTPSNKVTEKGKYVELRCDPISGHTALYWYRQSLGQGPEFLIYFQGTGAADDSGLPNDRFFAVRPEGSVSTLKIQRTERGDSAVYLCASSLGAPNSPLHFGNGTRLTVT.